The present TCR beta chain was sequenced within a study of CXCR3-negative and CXCR3-positive naive CD8 T cells (dated by TCRdb to between 2018 and 2021). The study in broad terms: In total, about 130 million TRB reads were obtained, or roughly 1.5 +/- 0.3 million reads per library. Diversity and physicochemical repertoire analyses covered over 10 donors pooled from two independent experiments. The TRBV-TRBJ cluster analysis covered naive subsets from a handful of donors and memory cells from 3 donors.

Details on this clonotype: The antigen this receptor binds is unknown.

For each CD8+ T cell subset, flow sorting was done in triplicate, and about 300,000 cells per subset went directly into RLT lysis buffer. Naive CD8+ T cells were defined stringently as CD45RO-CCR7+CD27+CD95- to exclude memory contaminants. Using standard density gradient centrifugation, peripheral blood mononuclear cells were isolated from buffy coats. A FACSAria III was used to flow-sort naive CD8+ T cells into CXCR3-negative and CXCR3-positive populations. Total RNA was extracted from sorted cells using an RNeasy Mini Kit. General findings and caveats noted by the study authors: Comparably high repertoire diversity was found in both naive subsets, whereas much lower repertoire diversity was found in memory CD8+ T cells. Within the same donor, TRBV-TRBJ usage looked similar between naive CXCR3-negative and CXCR3-positive cells, but memory cells had distinct patterns. CXCR3 expression partially decreased after cryopreservation, so most assays used freshly isolated PBMCs. Compared with CXCR3-negative naive cells, CXCR3-positive naive cells had TRB CDR3s with higher hydrophobicity (lower Kidera factor 4), lower energy, and higher strength and volume indices. Because surface CD5, which is linked to self-reactivity in mice, was comparable between the naive subsets, TCR interaction strength was also inferred from the physicochemical properties of TRB CDR3s.

Sequencing relied on a NextSeq 550. The Human TCR Profiling Kit (MiLaboratory) was used to make UMI-labeled 5' RACE TRB cDNA libraries. cDNA synthesis used the entire amount of extracted RNA, and PCR amplification then used the entire amount of cDNA produced. Libraries were prepared in parallel using an identical number of PCR cycles. Processing in the source paper ran as follows. MIGEC and MiXCR extracted about 57,000 +/- 9,900 unique UMI-labeled TRB cDNA molecules per library, requiring at least two reads per UMI. An average of roughly 40,000 +/- 10,000 functional in-frame TRB CDR3 nucleotide clonotypes without stop codons was found per library. After each sample was downsampled to 5000 UMI-labeled TRB molecules, VDJtools was used to calculate diversity metrics such as normalized Shannon-Wiener and Chao1. VDJtools computed clonotype-size-weighted physicochemical properties of the central five CDR3 residues: interaction energy, strength, volume and Kidera factor 4. TCRdb reprocessed the public reads and reports one entry per CDR3 protein sequence, without DNA. The V and J calls, along with clone size, are taken from TCRdb and not from the paper's own processing. The sample table holds 75,000 to 100,000 distinct CDR3 sequences. Clones ranked in the top ten supply around 1% of the sample.

From cysteine to phenylalanine, the CDR3 is 18 amino acids long. DNA for this receptor is not on file. CDR1 and CDR2, per the germline V gene (reference sequence), are SEHNR and FQNEAQ. This TCR came from a human donor in good health. Some clones in this sample may be carry-over from other donors' samples. The sample taken for sequencing was naive CXCR3+ CD8+ T cells from blood. The sample's cell subset or site label, decoded: CD45RO-CCR7+CD27+CD95- naive CD8+ T cells expressing CXCR3 (TNR3+). The rearranged chain carries TRBV7-9 and TRBJ1-5; no DNA is available, so the TRBD1 call from TCRdb remains unchecked. The CDR3 protein sequence reads: CASSLGAQGPRVDQPQHF.